The rows below give T cell receptor beta chains drawn from one sample of a study of Ad26.COV2.S vaccination and SARS-CoV-2 variants. TCRdb keeps only in-frame clones here, not all; method: immunoSEQ multiplex PCR. The table includes about 680,000 clones, 89% detected once. The starting material was peripheral blood, obtained in a trial of Ad26.COV2.S vaccine versus placebo. These receptors all come from a person between 18 and 65 years old who received the Ad26.COV2.S COVID-19 vaccine or a placebo. The CDR3 runs from the conserved cysteine through the conserved F or W. The D gene is left open where the match is weak. Only part of the rows carry a size: once, few, many, or a class if the clone is expanded.

v_gene	d_gene	abundance	j_gene	len	CDR3nt	CDR3aa
TRBV18	-	-	TRBJ2-7	12	TGTGCCAGCTCACCTTCGGTCTACGAGCAGTACTTC	CASSPSVYEQYF
TRBV3-1/TRBV3-2	-	-	TRBJ2-7	13	TGTGCCAGCAGCCAAGATTTGGTGCTGAGGCAGTACTTC	CASSQDLVLRQYF
TRBV27	TRBD2	-	TRBJ2-7	17	TGTGCCAGCAGTTTAGGACTAGCGGGGGGGAATAACTACGAGCAGTACTTC	CASSLGLAGGNNYEQYF
TRBV10-2	-	-	TRBJ2-7	14	TGCGCCAGCAGTATGAGAAGCGATTCCTACGAGCAGTACTTC	CASSMRSDSYEQYF
TRBV6-4	TRBD1	once	TRBJ1-3	14	TGTGCCAGCAGGTACAGGGGATGTGGAAACACCATATATTTT	CASRYRGCGNTIYF
TRBV12-5	-	-	TRBJ1-2	13	TGTGCTAGTGGCTTGGACGGCCCCTATGGCTACACCTTC	CASGLDGPYGYTF
TRBV19	TRBD1	few	TRBJ1-5	14	TGTGCCAGTAGTATGCGACAGGGGATTCAGCCCCAGCATTTT	CASSMRQGIQPQHF
TRBV6-5	-	-	TRBJ1-1	13	TGTGCCAGCACCCAGGGGCAGAGCACTGAAGCTTTCTTT	CASTQGQSTEAFF
TRBV12-3/TRBV12-4	-	-	TRBJ1-3	11	TGTGCCAGCAGTCCGGGAAACACCATATATTTT	CASSPGNTIYF
TRBV5-1	TRBD1	-	TRBJ1-4	15	TGCGCCAGCAGCTTGGATGGACAGGGATATGAAAAACTGTTTTTT	CASSLDGQGYEKLFF
TRBV9	-	-	TRBJ1-2	16	TGTGCCAGCAGCCCGATAGCGGGGGCAGGTGTATATGGCTACACCTTC	CASSPIAGAGVYGYTF
TRBV6-1	TRBD1	-	TRBJ1-2	16	TGTGCCAGCAGTGCCTCCGGGACAGCCATCCTCTATGGCTACACCTTC	CASSASGTAILYGYTF
TRBV10-3	-	-	TRBJ1-2	13	TGTGCCATCAGTGAGGCACGTTCTTATGGCTACACCTTC	CAISEARSYGYTF
TRBV15	-	-	TRBJ2-7	11	TGTGCCACCAGCAGCAGTTACGAGCAGTACTTC	CATSSSYEQYF
TRBV6-6	-	-	TRBJ1-3	16	TGTGCCAGCAGTTACTCAGGGGGGAGGTCTGGAAACACCATATATTTT	CASSYSGGRSGNTIYF
TRBV7-6	-	-	TRBJ1-5	15	TGTGCCAGCAGTTTAGACGCAGGCCCCAATCAGCCCCAGCATTTT	CASSLDAGPNQPQHF
TRBV10-3	TRBD1	-	TRBJ1-5	13	TGTGCCATCAGCACAGGGGACAATCAGCCCCAGCATTTT	CAISTGDNQPQHF